The source of this T cell receptor (beta chain) is a study of shared clonotypes between healthy human individuals. Regarding the study as a whole: The study generally estimated greater richness for naive than memory subsets. Non-shared clonotypes had lower generation probabilities than those shared by all four donors.

Splitting of CD4+ cells produced CD45RA+ naive and CD45RA-negative memory subsets. Several immunoSEQ plates received, in even portions, the genomic DNA of each subset. TCRdb's copy holds only in-frame clones and misses some; the assay was immunoSEQ multiplex PCR. Found here are 1.6 million or so clones, less than 99% of them singletons; the top ten hold roughly 0.36%. The germline V gene has CDR1 SGHRS and CDR2 YFSETQ. This CDR3 region has 15 residues. Trimming shortened V by 4 bases and J by 0 bases, and 11 bases separated the two germline ends. As for this clone: Its antigen remains unidentified.

This clonotype was obtained from a man aged 30 to 39 in good health. The sample was naive CD4+ T cells sorted from blood. As for subset: CD45RA+ positively selected. This chain links TRBV5-1 with TRBJ1-3, with D hard to call. CDR3 loop: CASSPSVVSGNTIYF. Written as DNA, the CDR3 is TGCGCCAGCAGCCCATCGGTCGTCTCTGGAAACACCATATATTTT.